This entry describes one TCR beta chain. Antigen: not known. With 1 base clipped from V and 5 bases from J, the junction kept 7 bases outside the gene matches. This CDR3 comprises 16 residues. The germline V gene has CDR1 LNHDA and CDR2 SQIVND (reference sequence). This entry comes from a study of cytomegalovirus exposure and HLA in healthy donors. General study findings and limits: Reported results showed that the classifier diagnosed cytomegalovirus status with high specificity and sensitivity. The authors listed roughly 150 TCR beta chains as cytomegalovirus-associated. Most TCR sequences were seen very rarely across donors, but some public TCRs occurred in many. In a later analysis, first-cohort TCR clusters were found to tend to co-occur in the roughly 120 validation repertoires.

Repertoires were generated with immunoSEQ multiplex PCR, while TCRdb's copy carries only in-frame clones and drops some. The sample has over 200,000 clones, around 90% seen once. The chain uses TRBV19 and TRBJ2-2; 7 positions agree with TRBD1. Sample: PBMCs. The TCR originated in a woman aged 18-29 years in good health and CMV-seronegative. CDR3 protein: CASSIGDRVRTGELFF. CDR3 coding DNA: TGTGCCAGTAGTATAGGAGACAGGGTTAGGACCGGGGAGCTGTTTTTT.